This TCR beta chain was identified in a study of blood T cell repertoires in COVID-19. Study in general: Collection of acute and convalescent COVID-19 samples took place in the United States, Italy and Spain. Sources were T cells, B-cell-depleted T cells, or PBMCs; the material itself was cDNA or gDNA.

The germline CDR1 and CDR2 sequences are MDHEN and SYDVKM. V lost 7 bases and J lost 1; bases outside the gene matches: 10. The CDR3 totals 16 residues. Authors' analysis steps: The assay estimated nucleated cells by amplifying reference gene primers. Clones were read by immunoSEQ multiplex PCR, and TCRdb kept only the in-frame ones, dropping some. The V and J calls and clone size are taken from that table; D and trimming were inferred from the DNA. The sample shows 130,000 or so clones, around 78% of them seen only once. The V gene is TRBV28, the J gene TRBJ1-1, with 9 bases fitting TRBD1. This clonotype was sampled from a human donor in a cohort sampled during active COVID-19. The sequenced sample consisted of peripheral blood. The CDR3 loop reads CASKPAGQGSNTEAFF. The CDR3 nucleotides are TGTGCCAGCAAACCCGCGGGACAGGGTTCGAACACTGAAGCTTTCTTT.